This T cell receptor (beta chain) was recorded in a study of sequential checkpoint blockade in melanoma. As for the study in general: Both treatment sequences were followed by maintenance nivolumab. After nivolumab or ipilimumab alone, about two dozen patients had week-13 rebiopsies.

CDR3 size: 18 residues. Germline CDR1 is MNHEY and CDR2 is SMNVEV (reference sequence). With V trimmed by 4 bases and J by 2 bases, 14 bases remained unmatched. Treatment described: randomized to nivolumab then ipilimumab (arm A) or the reverse (arm B). Clones were read by immunoSEQ multiplex PCR, and TCRdb kept only the in-frame ones, dropping some. The sample has 1,000 to 1,200 clones; about a quarter are singletons. V is TRBV27 and J is TRBJ2-7; TRBD2 aligns across 10 bases. This sequence was found in a human donor with melanoma. This material consisted of tumor tissue (inferred from file names), taken from a patient given nivolumab and ipilimumab in sequence. This chain's CDR3 is CASSSETLAGVDPYEQYF. CDR3 nucleotide sequence: TGTGCCAGCAGTTCCGAAACGCTAGCGGGGGTGGACCCCTACGAGCAGTACTTC.